A single sample gave rise to the 11 T cell receptor beta chains below, sequenced in a study of cytomegalovirus exposure and HLA in healthy donors. With 60 Vbeta and 13 Jbeta primers, the PCR was carried out. Profiling relied on immunoSEQ multiplex PCR, and the TCRdb table lists in-frame clones only, not all of them. The sample lists around 130,000 clones, less than 80% occurring once. The sequenced sample was PBMCs. Receptors originate from a man in his forties or fifties in good health and CMV-seropositive.

V gene TRBV5-4 combines with J gene TRBJ2-7; 9 nucleotides match TRBD1. This CDR3 is 14 amino acids long. The germline gives CDR1 SGHNT, CDR2 YYREEE (reference sequence). V was clipped by 2 bases and J by 3 bases; unmatched bases: 3. CDR3 sequence: CASSFPGQGYEQYF. The CDR3 nucleotides read TGTGCCAGCAGCTTTCCGGGACAGGGCTACGAGCAGTACTTC.

V usage is TRBV5-1 and J usage is TRBJ2-3, with 7 bases fitting TRBD1. Germline-derived CDR1 and CDR2 are SGHRS and YFSETQ. This CDR3 has 13 amino acids. The ends lost 3 bases at V and 11 bases at J; junction bases unmatched: 9. The CDR3 loop is CASSSGGDREQYF. For the CDR3, the DNA is TGCGCCAGCAGCTCTGGGGGCGACAGGGAGCAGTATTTT.

This clone appeared a few times. The V call is TRBV28, the J call TRBJ1-2; 10 nucleotides line up with TRBD1. The CDR3 contains 14 residues. The germline gives CDR1 MDHEN, CDR2 SYDVKM. J was trimmed by 8 bases and V by 6 bases; bases with no gene match: 9. The CDR3 DNA reads as TGTGCCAGCAGCGATAGGACAGGGGGTTACGGCTACACCTTC. Translated, it gives CASSDRTGGYGYTF.

Points on this clone: Other nucleotide sequences from this sample produce the same CDR3. The J gene is TRBJ1-1, the V gene TRBV2; TRBD1 might be the D (5 bases). In germline, CDR1 is SNHLY, CDR2 FYNNEI. The CDR3 runs 14 residues. The germline V and J ends were trimmed by 7 bases and 8 bases, with 20 bases remaining between them. For the CDR3, the DNA is TGTGCCAGCACCAAGATGGGGCAGGCCGGAGAAGCTTTCTTT. Translating gives CASTKMGQAGEAFF. Full variable domain (remainder filled in from reference TRBV2 and TRBJ1-1): EPEVTQTPSHQVTQMGQEVILRCVPISNHLYFYWYRQILGQKVEFLVSFYNNEISEKSEIFDDQFSVERPDGSNFTLKIRSTKLEDSAMYFCASTKMGQAGEAFFGQGTRLTVV.

The chain links TRBV7-8 to TRBJ1-1, with a weak D call TRBD1 (6 bases). Between the trimmed V and J ends, which lost 6 bases and 3 bases, there was a span of 17 bases. Germline V gene data show CDR1 as SGHVS and CDR2 as FQNEAQ. This CDR3 spans 15 amino acids. The CDR3 here is CASRTIRGTYTEAFF. Here the CDR3 DNA reads TGTGCCAGCAGGACCATAAGGGGGACATACACTGAAGCTTTCTTT.

CDR3 sequence: CASTDRGREQYF. CDR3 sequence (DNA): TGTGCCAGTACCGACAGAGGGAGGGAGCAGTACTTC. The rearrangement joins TRBV19 to TRBJ2-7, with TRBD2 as a possible D gene (6 bases). The germline CDR1 and CDR2 sequences are LNHDA and SQIVND (reference sequence). The ends were cut back, 7 bases at V and 7 bases at J, with 14 bases in the middle. This CDR3 spans 12 amino acids.

The chain joins TRBV5-8 to TRBJ1-4; TRBD1 aligns across 8 bases. Germline V gives CDR1 SGHTS, CDR2 YDEGEE. V lost 0 bases to trimming and J lost 5 bases; unmatched junction nucleotides: 12. The CDR3 covers 18 residues. CDR3: CASSLGLEDRVENEKLFF. The CDR3 coding sequence is TGTGCCAGCAGCTTGGGTTTGGAGGACAGGGTAGAAAATGAAAAACTGTTTTTT.

This rearrangement joins TRBV18 to TRBJ2-7, with 11 bases fitting TRBD1. CDR3 length: 14 amino acids. Germline V gene data show CDR1 as KGHSH and CDR2 as LQKENI. J gave up 7 bases and V 4 bases, and 6 bases lay outside the gene matches. Written as DNA, the CDR3 is TGTGCCAGCTCACGCTCCGGGACAGGGGGTGAGCAGTACTTC. Protein product: CASSRSGTGGEQYF. The full variable domain, its missing parts supplied by reference TRBV18 and TRBJ2-7, is NAGVMQNPRHLVRRRGQEARLRCSPMKGHSHVYWYRQLPEEGLKFMVYLQKENIIDESGMPKERFSAEFPKEGPSILRIQQVVRGDSAAYFCASSRSGTGGEQYFGPGTRLTVT.

The V call is TRBV6-5, the J call TRBJ1-2; the D gene is possibly TRBD1 (6 bases). Germline CDR1 and CDR2: MNHEY and SVGAGI. The CDR3 spans 15 residues. Trimming removed 4 bases from V and 3 bases from J, with 15 bases in between. CDR3 in amino acids: CASSLSAGGHYGYTF. DNA for the CDR3: TGTGCCAGCAGTTTGTCTGCGGGGGGCCACTATGGCTACACCTTC.

The chain uses TRBV6-6 and TRBJ1-1, with TRBD1 matching over 10 bases. Trimming took 7 bases from V and 1 from J; bases not matched to a gene: 6. Looked up from germline, CDR1 is MNHNY and CDR2 is SVGAGI (reference sequence). The CDR3 totals 15 residues. Here the CDR3 reads CASTRRDRGNTEAFF. The CDR3 nucleotides read TGTGCCAGCACTCGCCGGGACAGGGGGAACACTGAAGCTTTCTTT.

The CDR3 reads CASSPTGSNNSPLHF. Here the CDR3 DNA reads TGTGCCAGCTCACCGACCGGGTCGAATAATTCACCCCTCCACTTT. This sequence joins TRBV18 and TRBJ1-6; no clear D gene. The CDR3 extends over 15 amino acids. Deletions cut 3 bases from V and 5 bases from J, with 11 bases between. Germline assignment: CDR1 KGHSH and CDR2 LQKENI. Full variable domain (remainder filled in from reference TRBV18 and TRBJ1-6): NAGVMQNPRHLVRRRGQEARLRCSPMKGHSHVYWYRQLPEEGLKFMVYLQKENIIDESGMPKERFSAEFPKEGPSILRIQQVVRGDSAAYFCASSPTGSNNSPLHFGNGTRLTVT.